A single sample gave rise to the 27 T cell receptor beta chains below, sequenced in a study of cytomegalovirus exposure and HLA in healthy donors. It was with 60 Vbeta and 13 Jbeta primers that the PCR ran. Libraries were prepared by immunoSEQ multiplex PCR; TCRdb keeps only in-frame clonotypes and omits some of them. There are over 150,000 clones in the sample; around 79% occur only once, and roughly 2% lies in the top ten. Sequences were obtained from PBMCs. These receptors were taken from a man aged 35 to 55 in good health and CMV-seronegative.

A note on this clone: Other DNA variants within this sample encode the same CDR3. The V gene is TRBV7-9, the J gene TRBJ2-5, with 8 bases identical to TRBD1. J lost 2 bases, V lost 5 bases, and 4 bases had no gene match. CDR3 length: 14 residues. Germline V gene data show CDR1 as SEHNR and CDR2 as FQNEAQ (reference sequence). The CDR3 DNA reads TGTGCCAGCAGCCGACAGGGGCCGCAAGAGACCCAGTACTTC. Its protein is CASSRQGPQETQYF.

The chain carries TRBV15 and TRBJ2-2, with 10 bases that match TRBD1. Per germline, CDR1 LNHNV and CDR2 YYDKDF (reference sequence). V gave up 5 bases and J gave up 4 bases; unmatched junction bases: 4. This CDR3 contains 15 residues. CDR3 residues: CATSPRTGGTGELFF. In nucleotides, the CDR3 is TGTGCCACCAGCCCGCGGACAGGGGGCACCGGGGAGCTGTTTTTT.

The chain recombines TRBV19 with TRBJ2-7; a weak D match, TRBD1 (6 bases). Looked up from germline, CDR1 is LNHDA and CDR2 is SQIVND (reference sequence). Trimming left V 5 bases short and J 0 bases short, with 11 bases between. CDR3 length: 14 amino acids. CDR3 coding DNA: TGTGCCAGTAGTCGCCGGGACAACTCCTACGAGCAGTACTTC. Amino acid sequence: CASSRRDNSYEQYF.

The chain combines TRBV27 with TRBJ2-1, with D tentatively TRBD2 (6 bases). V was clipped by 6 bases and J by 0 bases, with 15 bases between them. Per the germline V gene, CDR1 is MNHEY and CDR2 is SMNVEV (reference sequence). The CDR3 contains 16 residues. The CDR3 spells CASSQYRDSSYNEQFF. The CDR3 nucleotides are TGTGCCAGCAGCCAATACCGGGACTCCTCCTACAATGAGCAGTTCTTC.

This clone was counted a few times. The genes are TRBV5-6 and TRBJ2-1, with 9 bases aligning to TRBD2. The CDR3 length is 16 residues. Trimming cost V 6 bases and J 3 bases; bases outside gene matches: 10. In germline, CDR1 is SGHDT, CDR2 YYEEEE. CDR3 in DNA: TGTGCCAGCACCTTCATTCCTAGCGGGATCTACAATGAGCAGTTCTTC. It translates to CASTFIPSGIYNEQFF.

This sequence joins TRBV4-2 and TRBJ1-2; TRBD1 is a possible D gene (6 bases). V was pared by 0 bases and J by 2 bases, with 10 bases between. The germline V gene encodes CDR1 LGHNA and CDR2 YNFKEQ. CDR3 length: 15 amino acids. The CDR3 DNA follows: TGTGCCAGCAGCCAAGATAGGGGGGGCAACTATGGCTACACCTTC. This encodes CASSQDRGGNYGYTF.

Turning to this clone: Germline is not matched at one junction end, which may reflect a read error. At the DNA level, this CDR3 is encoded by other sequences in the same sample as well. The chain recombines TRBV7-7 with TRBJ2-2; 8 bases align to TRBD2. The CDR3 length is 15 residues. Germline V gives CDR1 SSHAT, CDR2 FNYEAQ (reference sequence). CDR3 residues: CASSLELAGTGELFF. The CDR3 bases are TGTGCTAGCAGCTTAGAGCTAGCGGGCACCGGGGAGCTGTTTTTT.

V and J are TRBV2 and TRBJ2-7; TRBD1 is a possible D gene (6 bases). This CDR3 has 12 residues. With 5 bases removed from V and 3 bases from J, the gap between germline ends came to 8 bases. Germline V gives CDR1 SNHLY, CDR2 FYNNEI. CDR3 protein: CASSLQGYEQYF. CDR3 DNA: TGTGCCAGCAGTTTACAGGGCTACGAGCAGTACTTC.

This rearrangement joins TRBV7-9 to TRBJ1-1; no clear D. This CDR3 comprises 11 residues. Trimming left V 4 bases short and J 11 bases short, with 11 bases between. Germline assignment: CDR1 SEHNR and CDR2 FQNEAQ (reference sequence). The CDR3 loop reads CASSSTVGAFF. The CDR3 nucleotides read TGTGCCAGCAGCTCGACTGTTGGGGCTTTCTTT.

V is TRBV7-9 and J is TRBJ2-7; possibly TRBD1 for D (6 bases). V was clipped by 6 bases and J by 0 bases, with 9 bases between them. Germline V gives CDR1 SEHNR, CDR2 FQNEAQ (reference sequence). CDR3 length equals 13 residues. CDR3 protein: CASRRQDSYEQYF. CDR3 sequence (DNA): TGTGCCAGCAGACGACAGGACTCCTACGAGCAGTACTTC.

The CDR3 spells CASSIDQGLAGLNEQFF. The CDR3 region has the DNA TGTGCCAGTAGTATAGACCAAGGTCTAGCGGGTCTCAATGAGCAGTTCTTC. The rearrangement uses TRBV19 and TRBJ2-1; 8 nucleotides line up with TRBD2. This CDR3 is 17 amino acids long. Germline values: CDR1 LNHDA, CDR2 SQIVND (reference sequence). The trim removed 0 bases at V and 6 bases at J, leaving 10 bases unmatched. Drawing the rest from reference TRBV19 and TRBJ2-1, the complete variable domain is DGGITQSPKYLFRKEGQNVTLSCEQNLNHDAMYWYRQDPGQGLRLIYYSQIVNDFQKGDIAEGYSVSREKKESFPLTVTSAQKNPTAFYLCASSIDQGLAGLNEQFFGPGTRLTVL.

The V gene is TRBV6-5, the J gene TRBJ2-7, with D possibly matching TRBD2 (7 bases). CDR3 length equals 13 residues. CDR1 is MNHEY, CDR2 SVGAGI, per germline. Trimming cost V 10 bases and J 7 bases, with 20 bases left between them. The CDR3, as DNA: TGTGCCACTTTCACGGGGGGCCCGGGGGAGCAGTACTTC. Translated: CATFTGGPGEQYF.

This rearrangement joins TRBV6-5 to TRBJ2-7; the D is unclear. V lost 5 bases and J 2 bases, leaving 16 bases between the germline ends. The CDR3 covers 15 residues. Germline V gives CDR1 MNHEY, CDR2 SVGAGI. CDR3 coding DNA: TGTGCCAGCAGTCTCTCCCCGCGTGAGGCCTACGAGCAGTACTTC. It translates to CASSLSPREAYEQYF.

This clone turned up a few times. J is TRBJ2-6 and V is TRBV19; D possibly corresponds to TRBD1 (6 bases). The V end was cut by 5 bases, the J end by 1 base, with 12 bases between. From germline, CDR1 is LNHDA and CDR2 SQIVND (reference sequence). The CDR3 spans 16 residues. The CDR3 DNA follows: TGTGCCAGTAGTCAACAAGGGGGTTCTGGGGCCAACGTCCTGACTTTC. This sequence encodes CASSQQGGSGANVLTF.

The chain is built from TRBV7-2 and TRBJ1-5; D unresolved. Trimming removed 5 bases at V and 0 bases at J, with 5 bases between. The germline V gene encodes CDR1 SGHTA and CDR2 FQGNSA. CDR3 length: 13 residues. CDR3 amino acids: CASSGFSNQPQHF. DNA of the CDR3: TGTGCCAGCAGCGGCTTTAGCAATCAGCCCCAGCATTTT. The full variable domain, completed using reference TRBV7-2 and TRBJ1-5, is GAGVSQSPSNKVTEKGKDVELRCDPISGHTALYWYRQSLGQGLEFLIYFQGNSAPDKSGLPSDRFSAERTGGSVSTLTIQRTQQEDSAVYLCASSGFSNQPQHFGDGTRLSIL.

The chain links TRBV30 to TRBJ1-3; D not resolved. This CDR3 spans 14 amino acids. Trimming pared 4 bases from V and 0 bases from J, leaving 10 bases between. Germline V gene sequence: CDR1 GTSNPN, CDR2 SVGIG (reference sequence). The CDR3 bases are TGTGCCTGGAACTACGGCTACTCTGGAAACACCATATATTTT. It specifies CAWNYGYSGNTIYF.

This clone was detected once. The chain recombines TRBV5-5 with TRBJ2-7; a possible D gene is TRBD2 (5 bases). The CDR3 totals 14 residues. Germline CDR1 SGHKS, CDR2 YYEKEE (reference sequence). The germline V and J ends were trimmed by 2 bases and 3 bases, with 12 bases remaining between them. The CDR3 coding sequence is TGTGCCAGCAGCTTAAACGGAGGCCTCTACGAGCAGTACTTC. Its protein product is CASSLNGGLYEQYF.

CDR3 in amino acids: CASSDTRGVTYEQYF. CDR3 in DNA: TGTGCCAGCAGTGATACCAGGGGGGTAACCTACGAGCAGTACTTC. The chain uses TRBV25-1 and TRBJ2-5; D is possibly TRBD1 (7 bases). The J call may be incorrect, as the DNA end agrees better with TRBJ2-7. The germline V gene has CDR1 MGHDK and CDR2 SYGVNS. The CDR3 covers 15 residues.

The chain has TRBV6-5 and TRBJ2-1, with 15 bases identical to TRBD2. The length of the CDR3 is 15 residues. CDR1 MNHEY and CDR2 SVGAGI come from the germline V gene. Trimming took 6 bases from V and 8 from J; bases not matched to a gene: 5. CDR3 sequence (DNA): TGTGCCAGCAGCTTGGGACTAGCGGGAGGCTATGAGCAGTTCTTC. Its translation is CASSLGLAGGYEQFF.

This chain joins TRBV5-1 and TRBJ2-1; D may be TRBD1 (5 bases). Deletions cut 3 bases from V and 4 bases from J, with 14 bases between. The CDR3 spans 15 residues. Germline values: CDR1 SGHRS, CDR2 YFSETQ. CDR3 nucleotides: TGCGCCAGCAGCTGGTCGCAAGGGGTATACAATGAGCAGTTCTTC. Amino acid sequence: CASSWSQGVYNEQFF. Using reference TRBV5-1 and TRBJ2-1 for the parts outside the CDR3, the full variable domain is KAGVTQTPRYLIKTRGQQVTLSCSPISGHRSVSWYQQTPGQGLQFLFEYFSETQRNKGNFPGRFSGRQFSNSRSEMNVSTLELGDSALYLCASSWSQGVYNEQFFGPGTRLTVL.

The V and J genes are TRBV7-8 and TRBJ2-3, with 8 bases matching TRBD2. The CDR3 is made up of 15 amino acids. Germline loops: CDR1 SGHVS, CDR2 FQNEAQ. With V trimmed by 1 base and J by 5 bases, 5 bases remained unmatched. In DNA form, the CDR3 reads TGTGCCAGCAGCTTAGACGGGAGGGCCGGAGATACGCAGTATTTT. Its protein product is CASSLDGRAGDTQYF.

Here the CDR3 DNA reads TGTGCCAGCAGCCCCCGGGACACAGATACGCAGTATTTT. It translates to CASSPRDTDTQYF. The chain joins TRBV5-5 to TRBJ2-3; a weak D match, TRBD2 (5 bases). The CDR3 length is 13 residues. V lost 4 bases and J 2 bases, leaving 8 bases between the germline ends. CDR1 and CDR2 from the germline V gene are SGHKS and YYEKEE (reference sequence).

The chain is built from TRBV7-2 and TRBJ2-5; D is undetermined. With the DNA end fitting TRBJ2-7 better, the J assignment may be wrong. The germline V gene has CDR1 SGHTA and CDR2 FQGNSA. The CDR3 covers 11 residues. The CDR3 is CASSFRNEQYF. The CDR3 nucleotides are TGTGCCAGCAGCTTCAGGAACGAGCAGTACTTC.

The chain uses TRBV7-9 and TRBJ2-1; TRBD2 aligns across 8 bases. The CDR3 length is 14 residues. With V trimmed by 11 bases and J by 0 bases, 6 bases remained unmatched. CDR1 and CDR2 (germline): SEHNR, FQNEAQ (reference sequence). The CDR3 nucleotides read TGTGCCTCTGGGGCGGGAGGCTCCTACAATGAGCAGTTCTTC. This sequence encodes CASGAGGSYNEQFF.

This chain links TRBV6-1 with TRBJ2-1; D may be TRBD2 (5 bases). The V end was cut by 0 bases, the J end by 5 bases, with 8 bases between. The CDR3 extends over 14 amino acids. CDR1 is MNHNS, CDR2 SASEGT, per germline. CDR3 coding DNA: TGTGCCAGCAGTGAAGCGACTACCAACAATGAGCAGTTCTTC. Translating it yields CASSEATTNNEQFF.

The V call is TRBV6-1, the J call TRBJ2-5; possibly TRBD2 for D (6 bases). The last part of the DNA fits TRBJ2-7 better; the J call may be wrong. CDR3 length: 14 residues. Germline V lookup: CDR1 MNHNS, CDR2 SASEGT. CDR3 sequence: CASSERGLNYEQYF. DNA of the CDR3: TGTGCCAGCAGTGAGAGGGGACTCAACTACGAGCAGTACTTC.

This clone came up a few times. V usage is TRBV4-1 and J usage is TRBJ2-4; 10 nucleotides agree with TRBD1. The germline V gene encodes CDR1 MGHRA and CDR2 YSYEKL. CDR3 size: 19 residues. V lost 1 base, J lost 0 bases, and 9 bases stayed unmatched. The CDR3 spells CASSQVPGTGVLAKNIQYF. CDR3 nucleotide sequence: TGCGCCAGCAGCCAAGTTCCCGGGACAGGGGTACTAGCCAAAAACATTCAGTACTTC.